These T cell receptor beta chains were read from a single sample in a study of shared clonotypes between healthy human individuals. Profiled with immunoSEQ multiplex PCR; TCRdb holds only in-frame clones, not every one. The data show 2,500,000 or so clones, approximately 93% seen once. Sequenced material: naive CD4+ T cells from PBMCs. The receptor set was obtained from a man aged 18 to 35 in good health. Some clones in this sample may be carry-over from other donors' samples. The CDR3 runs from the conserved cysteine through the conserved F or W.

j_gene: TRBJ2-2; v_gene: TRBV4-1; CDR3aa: CASSQVPSGSTGELFF
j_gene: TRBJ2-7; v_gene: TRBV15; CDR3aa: CATSGGQVTYEQYF
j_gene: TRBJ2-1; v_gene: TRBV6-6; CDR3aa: CASNGAPRNEQFF
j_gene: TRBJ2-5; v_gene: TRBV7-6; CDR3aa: CASSLVGTGGTKTQYF
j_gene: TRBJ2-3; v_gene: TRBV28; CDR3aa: CASSFFRRSDTQYF
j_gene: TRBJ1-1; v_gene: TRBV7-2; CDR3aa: CASSLFADKGFF
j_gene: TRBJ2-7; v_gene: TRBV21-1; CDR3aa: CASSKEGGRVSYEQYF
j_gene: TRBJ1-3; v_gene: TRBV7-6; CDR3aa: CASSLGIAGNTIYF
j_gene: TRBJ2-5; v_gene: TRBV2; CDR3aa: CASSREGGEVSSQYF
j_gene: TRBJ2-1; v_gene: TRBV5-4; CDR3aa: CASSLGGQGYNEQFF
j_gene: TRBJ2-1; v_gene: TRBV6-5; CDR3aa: CASSPGPTLEQFF
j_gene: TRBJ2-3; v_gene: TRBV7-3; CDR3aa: CASSLIGGTSTDTQYF
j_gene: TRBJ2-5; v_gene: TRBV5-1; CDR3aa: CASSLQGAETQYF
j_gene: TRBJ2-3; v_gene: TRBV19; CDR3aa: CASTPAESTDTQYF
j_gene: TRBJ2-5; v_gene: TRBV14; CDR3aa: CASSQGIQTQYF